The 28 T cell receptor beta chains presented below share a single source sample, sequenced in a study of blood T cell repertoires in COVID-19. Sequencing used immunoSEQ multiplex PCR; TCRdb keeps in-frame clones, though not all of them. The sample consists of 360,000 or so clones, approximately 90% of them appearing once. The sequenced material came from peripheral blood. These receptors came from a woman in her fifties or sixties with COVID-19, enrolled during active disease.

The chain couples TRBV27 to TRBJ1-1; TRBD1 matches 7 bases. Germline V gene data show CDR1 as MNHEY and CDR2 as SMNVEV (reference sequence). J was trimmed by 1 base and V by 0 bases; bases with no gene match: 2. CDR3 length: 15 residues. CDR3 amino acids: CASSLSRTGNTEAFF. The CDR3 nucleotides read TGTGCCAGCAGTTTATCGCGGACAGGGAACACTGAAGCTTTCTTT.

J is TRBJ2-2 and V is TRBV5-1, with 8 bases fitting TRBD1. Germline CDR1 SGHRS, CDR2 YFSETQ. Trimming removed 8 bases from V and 5 bases from J; junction bases left unmatched: 8. The CDR3 runs 14 residues. The CDR3, as DNA: TGCGCCAGTACACGGACAGGGCAAACCGGGGAGCTGTTTTTT. It is translated as CASTRTGQTGELFF.

The chain has TRBV6-5 and TRBJ1-5, with 10 bases matching TRBD1. With V trimmed by 0 bases and J by 5 bases, 4 bases remained unmatched. Germline V gene data show CDR1 as MNHEY and CDR2 as SVGAGI. CDR3 length: 16 amino acids. The CDR3 reads CASSYSRTGGDQPQHF. The CDR3 region has the DNA TGTGCCAGCAGTTACTCGAGGACAGGGGGGGATCAGCCCCAGCATTTT.

The chain links TRBV11-3 to TRBJ2-7; D is possibly TRBD1 (5 bases). From germline, CDR1 is SGHNT and CDR2 YENEEA. This CDR3 comprises 13 residues. V dropped 4 bases and J dropped 5 bases, with 12 bases sitting between them. The CDR3 spells CASSYGAGNEQYF. CDR3 DNA sequence: TGTGCCAGCAGCTACGGAGCAGGGAACGAGCAGTACTTC.

J is TRBJ1-2 and V is TRBV6-5, with D possibly being TRBD1 (5 bases). Trimming removed 5 bases at V and 4 bases at J, with 8 bases between. Germline V CDR1 and CDR2: MNHEY, SVGAGI. The CDR3 is 12 amino acids. The CDR3 region has the DNA TGTGCCAGCAGTCAGGGCCGCTATGGCTACACCTTC. It specifies CASSQGRYGYTF.

The V gene is TRBV7-2, the J gene TRBJ2-3, with D hard to call. The CDR3 runs to 11 residues. Trimming removed 5 bases at V and 10 bases at J, with 10 bases between. CDR1 is SGHTA and CDR2 is FQGNSA in the germline V gene. CDR3 amino acids: CASSDLRAQYF. For the CDR3, the DNA is TGTGCCAGCAGCGACCTCCGGGCGCAGTATTTT.

The chain links TRBV6-1 to TRBJ1-1, with a possible D match to TRBD1 (6 bases). This CDR3 is 14 amino acids long. From germline, CDR1 is MNHNS and CDR2 SASEGT. Trimming shortened V by 8 bases and J by 4 bases, and 17 bases separated the two germline ends. In DNA form, the CDR3 reads TGTGCCAGCGGGCTTACACAGGGCTCCACTGAAGCTTTCTTT. This translates into CASGLTQGSTEAFF.

The J gene is TRBJ1-2, the V gene TRBV9; D is ambiguous. Germline V gene data show CDR1 as SGDLS and CDR2 as YYNGEE. This CDR3 is built from 14 residues. Trimming took 3 bases from V and 4 from J, leaving 13 bases between them. CDR3: CASSGQRAGYGYTF. CDR3 coding DNA: TGTGCCAGCAGCGGCCAGAGGGCAGGCTATGGCTACACCTTC.

The V gene is TRBV27, the J gene TRBJ1-2; D is ambiguous. Trimming cost V 5 bases and J 4 bases, with 23 bases left between them. The CDR3 runs 17 residues. Germline CDR1 reads MNHEY; CDR2 reads SMNVEV (reference sequence). The CDR3 nucleotides read TGTGCCAGCAGTATTATCCCCCTCGGGAGTTCTGGCTATGGCTACACCTTC. As protein: CASSIIPLGSSGYGYTF.

The chain recombines TRBV10-3 with TRBJ2-7, with a tentative D call TRBD1 (5 bases). The germline gives CDR1 ENHRY, CDR2 SYGVKD. The CDR3 covers 14 residues. Trimming took 3 bases from V and 3 from J, leaving 12 bases between them. This CDR3 is CAISELREFYEQYF. The CDR3 DNA is TGTGCCATCAGTGAACTCAGGGAATTCTACGAGCAGTACTTC.

J is TRBJ2-6 and V is TRBV7-2; D perhaps matches TRBD1 (6 bases). V dropped 4 bases and J dropped 5 bases, with 12 bases sitting between them. Germline lookup yields CDR1 SGHTA and CDR2 FQGNSA. CDR3 length: 15 amino acids. CDR3 region: CASSSTGYWANVLTF. CDR3 bases: TGTGCCAGCAGCTCAACAGGGTACTGGGCCAACGTCCTGACTTTC.

V usage is TRBV9 and J usage is TRBJ1-2, with D possibly being TRBD1 (6 bases). V dropped 4 bases and J dropped 3 bases, with 10 bases sitting between them. Per the germline V gene, CDR1 is SGDLS and CDR2 is YYNGEE. This CDR3 is built from 13 residues. CDR3 protein: CASSPDRYYGYTF. CDR3 DNA sequence: TGTGCCAGCAGCCCGGACAGATACTATGGCTACACCTTC.

This chain joins TRBV3-1 (or the pseudogene TRBV3-2) and TRBJ1-5; unclear D gene. The V gene lost 2 bases and the J gene lost 7 bases, with 6 bases spanning the gap. The CDR3 is 12 residues long. CDR1 and CDR2 from the germline V gene are LGHDT and YNNKEL (reference sequence). The CDR3 loop reads CASSQSGQPQHF. The CDR3 bases are TGTGCCAGCAGCCAAAGTGGCCAGCCCCAGCATTTT.

This sequence joins TRBV6-5 and TRBJ2-6; D uncertain. Trimming pared 3 bases from V and 2 bases from J, leaving 5 bases between. Per germline, CDR1 MNHEY and CDR2 SVGAGI. The CDR3 has 14 residues. The DNA for the CDR3 is TGTGCCAGCAGTTATTCAACTGGGGCCAACGTCCTGACTTTC. Encoded protein: CASSYSTGANVLTF.

The chain has TRBV9 and TRBJ1-3; 7 nucleotides line up with TRBD1. J lost 0 bases, V lost 5 bases, and 5 bases had no gene match. The V gene's germline CDR1 is SGDLS and CDR2 YYNGEE. The CDR3 consists of 15 residues. CDR3: CASRQGPSSGNTIYF. Written as DNA, the CDR3 is TGTGCCAGCAGACAGGGGCCTTCCTCTGGAAACACCATATATTTT.

The CDR3 DNA is TGTGCCAGCAGTTTGGCGGGGTCGGGGTACAATGAGCAGTTCTTC. Protein sequence: CASSLAGSGYNEQFF. V usage is TRBV28 and J usage is TRBJ2-1, with D possibly being TRBD2 (6 bases). Trimming stripped 3 bases from V and 4 bases from J, with 13 bases between. This CDR3 spans 15 amino acids. Germline V lookup: CDR1 MDHEN, CDR2 SYDVKM. Complete variable domain (other parts from reference TRBV28 and TRBJ2-1): DVKVTQSSRYLVKRTGEKVFLECVQDMDHENMFWYRQDPGLGLRLIYFSYDVKMKEKGDIPEGYSVSREKKERFSLILESASTNQTSMYLCASSLAGSGYNEQFFGPGTRLTVL.

This clone was picked up a small number of times. The chain joins TRBV7-9 to TRBJ1-1; 7 nucleotides agree with TRBD1. Germline V CDR1 and CDR2: SEHNR, FQNEAQ (reference sequence). This CDR3 spans 15 amino acids. J gave up 0 bases and V 5 bases, and 6 bases lay outside the gene matches. CDR3 protein: CASSPQGNMNTEAFF. In DNA, the CDR3 is TGTGCCAGCAGCCCACAGGGGAACATGAACACTGAAGCTTTCTTT.

This sequence joins TRBV4-2 and TRBJ1-3; D may be TRBD1 (5 bases). CDR3 size: 17 residues. CDR1 and CDR2 from the germline V gene are LGHNA and YNFKEQ. V was pared by 1 base and J by 0 bases, with 13 bases between. In nucleotides, the CDR3 is TGTGCCAGCAGCCAAGTGACGAGACAGAACTCTGGAAACACCATATATTTT. Residues: CASSQVTRQNSGNTIYF.

The table lists this clone with many counts. The CDR3 sequence: CASSKGLDSFEQFF. Here the CDR3 DNA reads TGTGCCAGCAGCAAGGGACTAGATAGTTTTGAGCAGTTCTTC. The chain recombines TRBV7-9 with TRBJ2-1, with TRBD2 matching over 8 bases. Germline CDR1 and CDR2: SEHNR and FQNEAQ (reference sequence). CDR3 length: 14 amino acids. With V trimmed by 5 bases and J by 9 bases, 9 bases remained unmatched.

The genes are TRBV5-1 and TRBJ2-3; 7 positions match TRBD1. The CDR3 runs to 16 residues. Trimming cost V 1 base and J 1 base; bases outside gene matches: 6. Germline CDR1 and CDR2: SGHRS and YFSETQ. The DNA of the CDR3 is TGCGCCAGCAGCTTGTTGATCACAGGGGGCACAGATACGCAGTATTTT. Protein sequence: CASSLLITGGTDTQYF. Complete variable domain (other parts from reference TRBV5-1 and TRBJ2-3): KAGVTQTPRYLIKTRGQQVTLSCSPISGHRSVSWYQQTPGQGLQFLFEYFSETQRNKGNFPGRFSGRQFSNSRSEMNVSTLELGDSALYLCASSLLITGGTDTQYFGPGTRLTVL.

V gene TRBV3-1 (or the pseudogene TRBV3-2) combines with J gene TRBJ1-2; D is perhaps TRBD1 (5 bases). V was trimmed by 1 base and J by 7 bases, leaving 19 bases between them. The CDR3 runs 16 residues. Germline CDR1 and CDR2: LGHDT and YNNKEL (reference sequence). Here the CDR3 DNA reads TGTGCCAGCAGCCAAGGGTCCGGATGGGGGGTTCGTGGCTACACCTTC. Amino acids: CASSQGSGWGVRGYTF.

There are a few counts of this clone. The chain couples TRBV5-6 to TRBJ1-2; the match to TRBD1 covers 8 bases. The trim removed 0 bases at V and 13 bases at J, leaving 17 bases unmatched. The V gene's germline CDR1 is SGHDT and CDR2 YYEEEE. CDR3 length: 16 residues. This CDR3 is CASSLEGQGGIYFGTF. The CDR3, as DNA: TGTGCCAGCAGCTTGGAAGGACAGGGAGGGATCTATTTTGGCACCTTC.

V and J are TRBV11-2 and TRBJ2-5, with D perhaps TRBD1 (5 bases). The CDR3 runs to 14 residues. Trimming removed 5 bases from V and 2 bases from J, with 12 bases in between. CDR1 is SGHAT and CDR2 is FQNNGV in the germline V gene. As DNA, the CDR3 is TGTGCCAGCAGCGTAGGGGCAGGGCAAGAGACCCAGTACTTC. Translation: CASSVGAGQETQYF.

The chain combines TRBV30 with TRBJ2-6; 12 bases fit TRBD1. The CDR3 length is 16 residues. After removal of 5 bases from V and 3 bases from J, the junction contained 5 bases not matched to a gene. In germline, CDR1 is GTSNPN, CDR2 SVGIG (reference sequence). The CDR3 bases are TGTGCCTGGGGGGACAGGGGGCGAGGTGGGGCCAACGTCCTGACTTTC. Translated, it gives CAWGDRGRGGANVLTF.

This chain joins TRBV25-1 and TRBJ2-5; 8 nucleotides match TRBD1. The V and J ends lost 10 bases and 5 bases, in that order; junction bases with no gene match: 9. There are 13 residues in the CDR3. Germline V gene lookup returns CDR1 MGHDK and CDR2 SYGVNS. CDR3 DNA: TGTGCCACTATGACAGGGGTCGGGGAGACCCAGTACTTC. This translates into CATMTGVGETQYF.

J is TRBJ1-2 and V is TRBV7-9; D unclear. This CDR3 region has 13 residues. CDR1 and CDR2 (germline): SEHNR, FQNEAQ (reference sequence). Deletions cut 5 bases from V and 4 bases from J, with 11 bases between. The CDR3 spells CASSQAAPYGYTF. The CDR3, as DNA: TGTGCCAGCAGCCAGGCCGCACCCTATGGCTACACCTTC.

The chain carries TRBV19 and TRBJ2-1; perhaps TRBD1 as D (6 bases). The ends were cut back, 5 bases at V and 4 bases at J, with 12 bases in the middle. Germline assignment: CDR1 LNHDA and CDR2 SQIVND (reference sequence). The CDR3 has 14 amino acids. The CDR3 nucleotides read TGTGCCAGTAGTCAAGGGGGTATGTACAATGAGCAGTTCTTC. Protein: CASSQGGMYNEQFF.

This clone was found once. One junction end does not reproduce the germline sequence, and a read error may be involved. V is TRBV7-7 and J is TRBJ2-5; possibly TRBD1 for D (5 bases). The CDR3 consists of 16 residues. Looked up from germline, CDR1 is SSHAT and CDR2 is FNYEAQ (reference sequence). CDR3 protein: CASSLGPQRGQETQYF. CDR3 DNA sequence: TGTGCTAGCAGCTTAGGGCCGCAAAGGGGCCAAGAGACCCAGTACTTC.